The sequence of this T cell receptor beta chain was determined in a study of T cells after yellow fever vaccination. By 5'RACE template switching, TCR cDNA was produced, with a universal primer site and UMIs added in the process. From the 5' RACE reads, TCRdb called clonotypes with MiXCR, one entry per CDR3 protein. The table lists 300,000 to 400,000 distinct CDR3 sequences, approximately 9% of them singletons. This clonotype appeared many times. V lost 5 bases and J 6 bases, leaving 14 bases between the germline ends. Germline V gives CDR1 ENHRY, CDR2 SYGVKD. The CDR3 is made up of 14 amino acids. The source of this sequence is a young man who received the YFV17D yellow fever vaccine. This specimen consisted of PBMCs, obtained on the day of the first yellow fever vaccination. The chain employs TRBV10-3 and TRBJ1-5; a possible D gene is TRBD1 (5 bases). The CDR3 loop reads CAISQGATGQPQHF. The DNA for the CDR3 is TGTGCCATCAGTCAGGGAGCTACCGGTCAGCCCCAGCATTTT.